The present TCR beta chain was sequenced within a study of spatial heterogeneity in lung cancer. Across the study: Where present, follow-up PBMC were sequenced a median of about 25 months after resection.

Germline lookup yields CDR1 MNHEY and CDR2 SVGEGT. Unmatched junction bases numbered 8, after V lost 6 bases and J lost 0 bases. The CDR3 has 17 amino acids. In its sample, this clonotype was seen a few times. Its antigen remains unidentified. Described time point: blood at routine non-recurrence follow-up after resection. In each case, whole RNA from tumor, nontumor lung or frozen PBMC was sequenced unsorted. Study outcomes and limitations: Whereas they appeared in blood less at follow-up, ubiquitous expanded tumor TCRs appeared there more at resection.

From the 5' RACE reads, TCRdb called clonotypes with MiXCR, one entry per CDR3 protein. The sample holds around 27,000 distinct CDR3 sequences, 5.4% seen once. Source: PBMCs, taken at follow-up. The clonotype was recovered from a female donor with early-stage non-small cell lung cancer. The chain recombines TRBV6-2 or TRBV6-3 with TRBJ1-3; TRBD1 matches 10 bases. This CDR3 reads CASRAGTGAFSGNTIYF. CDR3 nucleotide sequence: TGTGCCAGCAGAGCCGGGACAGGGGCATTCTCTGGAAACACCATATATTTT.